This TCR beta chain was profiled in a study of cytomegalovirus exposure and HLA in healthy donors. Background on the study: From HLA-typed donors, an early data release held around 85 million unique TCRs. The study, taken as a whole, reports: Whilst most TCR sequences proved rare, a subset of public TCRs occurred across many donors. Later analysis showed most CMV-associated TCR beta chains appearing HLA-restricted.

Concerning this clone: What it binds is unknown.

Donors sampled were nominally healthy, though unrecorded immune exposures were likely. The CDR3 covers 14 residues. The V and J ends lost 1 base and 8 bases respectively, with 14 bases between them. Germline CDR1 SEHNR, CDR2 FQNEAQ (reference sequence). Primers included in the PCR were 60 Vbeta and 13 Jbeta primers. Clones were read by immunoSEQ multiplex PCR, and TCRdb kept only the in-frame ones, dropping some. The table records roughly 220,000 clones, approximately 80% of them present only once. The TCR originated in a man aged 50 to 60 in good health and CMV-seronegative. Sequences were obtained from PBMCs. The chain carries TRBV7-9 and TRBJ1-2; D ambiguous. DNA of the CDR3: TGTGCCAGCAGCTTAGTACAGCCCCAGCGGGGCTACACCTTC. Translating gives CASSLVQPQRGYTF.